This T cell receptor (beta chain) was sequenced during a study of cytomegalovirus exposure and HLA in healthy donors. Overall study findings and caveats: A classifier reportedly called cytomegalovirus status with high sensitivity and specificity.

It was with 60 Vbeta and 13 Jbeta primers that the PCR ran. TCRdb keeps only in-frame clones here, not all; method: immunoSEQ multiplex PCR. The repertoire holds 120,000 to 150,000 clones, with around 90% as singletons. The sample holds one count of this clone. Its antigen is as yet unknown. The length of the CDR3 is 14 residues. CDR1 and CDR2 from the germline V gene are MGHRA and YSYEKL. Trimming removed 0 bases from V and 10 bases from J, with 13 bases in between. The sequence was obtained from a woman between 35 and 50 years old in good health and CMV-seronegative. The sample taken for sequencing was PBMCs. The chain couples TRBV4-1 to TRBJ2-1; no clear D. The CDR3 spells CASSQEERVREQFF. The CDR3 DNA sequence: TGCGCCAGCAGCCAAGAGGAGCGCGTCCGCGAGCAGTTCTTC.